The 20 T cell receptor beta chains reported below all come from one sample, sequenced in a study of graft-versus-host responses after intestinal transplantation. Sequenced by immunoSEQ multiplex PCR; TCRdb stores in-frame clones only, minus some. The table shows tens of thousands of clones, with approximately 82% occurring only once. Sample: PBMCs, taken 28 days after intestinal transplant. The receptors were sampled from a human patient who received an intestinal transplant, so some T cells may come from the graft donor.

This clone was recorded once. This sequence joins TRBV7-7 and TRBJ1-1; no reliable D call. The CDR3 has 13 amino acids. Per the germline V gene, CDR1 is SSHAT and CDR2 is FNYEAQ (reference sequence). The CDR3 reads CASADKPNTEAFF. CDR3 DNA: TGTGCTAGCGCAGATAAACCGAACACTGAAGCTTTCTTT.

This clone was seen a single time. The rearrangement uses TRBV6-5 and TRBJ2-3; 7 nucleotides align to TRBD2. This CDR3 has 14 residues. V trimming: 7 bases; J trimming: 4 bases; junction bases outside the gene matches: 8. The germline gives CDR1 MNHEY, CDR2 SVGAGI. The DNA of the CDR3 is TGTGCCAGCATAAGCGGGAAGGCTCCAGATACGCAGTATTTT. Translation: CASISGKAPDTQYF.

This chain uses TRBV27 with TRBJ1-1, with TRBD1 matching over 9 bases. This CDR3 comprises 15 residues. Germline CDR1 is MNHEY and CDR2 is SMNVEV (reference sequence). V was clipped by 5 bases and J by 1 base; unmatched bases: 5. The CDR3 here is CASSDGQGPNTEAFF. As DNA, the CDR3 is TGTGCCAGCAGTGATGGACAGGGGCCGAACACTGAAGCTTTCTTT.

This clone has more than one count but fewer than ten. The rearrangement joins TRBV21-1 to TRBJ1-5. TRBV21-1 is described as a pseudogene. This CDR3 region has 14 residues. The CDR3 DNA reads TGTGCCAGCCAAAAAGAGGGAGGCAATCAGCCCCAGCATTTT. This gives the protein CASQKEGGNQPQHF.

This chain links TRBV7-2 with TRBJ1-6; no clear D. Trimming took 1 base from V and 4 from J, leaving 8 bases between them. Germline-derived CDR1 and CDR2 are SGHTA and FQGNSA. There are 15 residues in the CDR3. The CDR3 region has the DNA TGTGCCAGCAGCTTAGACAGAAATTATAATTCACCCCTCCACTTT. Translating gives CASSLDRNYNSPLHF.

A note on this clone: Germline is not matched at one junction end, which may reflect a read error. V gene TRBV2 combines with J gene TRBJ2-5; D not resolved. Germline V gene lookup returns CDR1 SNHLY and CDR2 FYNNEI. The CDR3 runs to 12 residues. CDR3 residues: CASSEALAPLDF. Written as DNA, the CDR3 is TGTGCCAGCAGTGAAGCGTTGGCCCCATTGGACTTC.

The chain is built from TRBV7-9 and TRBJ2-5, with D perhaps TRBD1 or TRBD2 (7 bases each). The CDR3 loop spans 11 amino acids. Germline V lookup: CDR1 SEHNR, CDR2 FQNEAQ (reference sequence). V lost 5 bases to trimming and J lost 10 bases, with 11 bases between them. The CDR3 DNA reads TGTGCCAGCAGCCCAGGGGGGGACCAGTACTTC. Protein: CASSPGGDQYF.

This clone occurred once. The V and J genes are TRBV9 and TRBJ2-1, with 8 bases matching TRBD2. The J segment lost 3 bases and the V segment lost 3 bases, leaving 14 bases of the junction unmatched. Germline loops: CDR1 SGDLS, CDR2 YYNGEE. This CDR3 comprises 18 residues. The CDR3 sequence: CASSAGFGSGMRYNEQFF. CDR3 in DNA: TGTGCCAGCAGCGCAGGGTTTGGTAGCGGGATGCGCTACAATGAGCAGTTCTTC.

This clone came up a few times. This sequence joins TRBV6-1 and TRBJ2-2; D may be TRBD2 (6 bases). The CDR3 has 13 amino acids. V was pared by 6 bases and J by 5 bases, with 10 bases between. The germline CDR1 and CDR2 sequences are MNHNS and SASEGT. This CDR3 reads CASRRDGTGELFF. As DNA, the CDR3 is TGTGCCAGCAGGCGGGACGGTACCGGGGAGCTGTTTTTT.

This chain uses TRBV19 with TRBJ2-6, with D tentatively TRBD1 (5 bases). V was trimmed by 3 bases and J by 2 bases, leaving 8 bases between them. Germline values: CDR1 LNHDA, CDR2 SQIVND (reference sequence). This CDR3 spans 15 amino acids. The CDR3 sequence: CASSMSRAGANVLTF. The CDR3 nucleotides are TGTGCCAGTAGTATGTCCAGGGCTGGGGCCAACGTCCTGACTTTC.

This clone has only a few counts. The V gene is TRBV5-1, the J gene TRBJ1-1; weak D call: TRBD1 (6 bases). V lost 5 bases and J lost 3, with 23 bases in between. The CDR3 runs to 17 residues. The V gene's germline CDR1 is SGHRS and CDR2 YFSETQ. CDR3 bases: TGCGCCAGCAGGTCCGCGGCCGGCCGTCCAGGGGACACTGAAGCTTTCTTT. This encodes CASRSAAGRPGDTEAFF.

V is TRBV5-4 and J is TRBJ2-5; possibly TRBD1 for D (5 bases). The CDR3 is 14 residues long. Looked up from germline, CDR1 is SGHNT and CDR2 is YYREEE (reference sequence). V dropped 3 bases and J dropped 7 bases, with 16 bases sitting between them. CDR3 sequence (DNA): TGTGCCAGCAGCTCCGATCAGGGATGGGGGACCCAGTACTTC. Its protein product is CASSSDQGWGTQYF. The variable domain in full, with the rest retrieved from reference TRBV5-4 and TRBJ2-5, is ETGVTQSPTHLIKTRGQQVTLRCSSQSGHNTVSWYQQALGQGPQFIFQYYREEENGRGNFPPRFSGLQFPNYSSELNVNALELDDSALYLCASSSDQGWGTQYFGPGTRLLVL.

This rearrangement joins TRBV6-1 to TRBJ1-5; D is uncertain. The germline CDR1 and CDR2 sequences are MNHNS and SASEGT. V shed 2 bases and J shed 0 bases, with 14 bases lying between them. The CDR3 runs to 17 residues. For the CDR3, the DNA is TGTGCCAGCAGTGAAAGGTGGGCAGACCGTAGCAATCAGCCCCAGCATTTT. Translation gives CASSERWADRSNQPQHF.

The V and J genes are TRBV28 and TRBJ2-7, with TRBD2 matching 8 bases. Trimming at V came to 4 bases and at J to 3 bases, leaving 8 bases not matched to a gene. The CDR3 is made up of 15 amino acids. Looked up from germline, CDR1 is MDHEN and CDR2 is SYDVKM. CDR3 DNA sequence: TGTGCCAGCAGTTCCGGCGGGACTAGAAACTACGAGCAGTACTTC. It specifies CASSSGGTRNYEQYF.

This chain uses TRBV28 with TRBJ1-4; D might be TRBD1 (5 bases). Trimming left V 8 bases short and J 1 base short, with 14 bases between. Germline assignment: CDR1 MDHEN and CDR2 SYDVKM. The CDR3 loop spans 15 amino acids. The CDR3 reads CASGQGLKTNEKLFF. CDR3 in DNA: TGTGCCAGCGGGCAGGGTTTAAAAACTAATGAAAAACTGTTTTTT. Combining the CDR3 with reference TRBV28 and TRBJ1-4 gives the whole variable domain DVKVTQSSRYLVKRTGEKVFLECVQDMDHENMFWYRQDPGLGLRLIYFSYDVKMKEKGDIPEGYSVSREKKERFSLILESASTNQTSMYLCASGQGLKTNEKLFFGSGTQLSVL.

This clone was seen once. V gene TRBV7-7 combines with J gene TRBJ2-5; 8 nucleotides agree with TRBD2. The trim removed 5 bases at V and 3 bases at J, leaving 5 bases unmatched. The germline V gene encodes CDR1 SSHAT and CDR2 FNYEAQ (reference sequence). The CDR3 contains 14 residues. The DNA for the CDR3 is TGTGCCAGCAGCCGCGGGACTAGTGAAGAGACCCAGTACTTC. This gives the protein CASSRGTSEETQYF.

This rearrangement joins TRBV6-5 to TRBJ1-6; D is unresolved. The germline V gene has CDR1 MNHEY and CDR2 SVGAGI. This CDR3 contains 16 residues. V shed 4 bases and J shed 0 bases, with 10 bases lying between them. This chain's CDR3 is CASSFEPSSYNSPLHF. In DNA, the CDR3 is TGTGCCAGCAGTTTTGAGCCCAGCTCCTATAATTCACCCCTCCACTTT.

The V call is TRBV2, the J call TRBJ2-5, with 11 bases identical to TRBD2. The trim removed 6 bases at V and 2 bases at J, leaving 8 bases unmatched. Per the germline V gene, CDR1 is SNHLY and CDR2 is FYNNEI. The CDR3 extends over 16 amino acids. The CDR3 nucleotides are TGTGCCAGCAGCACCGGGACTAGCGGTGAACAAGAGACCCAGTACTTC. This sequence encodes CASSTGTSGEQETQYF. The full variable domain, rest sourced from reference TRBV2 and TRBJ2-5, is EPEVTQTPSHQVTQMGQEVILRCVPISNHLYFYWYRQILGQKVEFLVSFYNNEISEKSEIFDDQFSVERPDGSNFTLKIRSTKLEDSAMYFCASSTGTSGEQETQYFGPGTRLLVL.

The chain carries TRBV6-5 and TRBJ2-7, with 9 bases that match TRBD2. The V and J ends lost 6 bases and 0 bases, in that order; junction bases with no gene match: 6. Germline assignment: CDR1 MNHEY and CDR2 SVGAGI. The CDR3 runs to 15 residues. The CDR3 region is CASSDGLAYSYEQYF. The CDR3 nucleotides are TGTGCCAGCAGCGACGGACTAGCGTACTCCTACGAGCAGTACTTC.

The chain employs TRBV28 and TRBJ2-1; D may match TRBD1 or TRBD2 (5 bases each). V gave up 8 bases and J gave up 5 bases, with 19 bases separating them. Germline CDR1 reads MDHEN; CDR2 reads SYDVKM. The CDR3 is 15 residues long. CDR3 in amino acids: CASRSERDPDNEQFF. CDR3 coding DNA: TGTGCCAGCCGTTCGGAACGGGACCCGGACAATGAGCAGTTCTTC. Full variable domain (remainder filled in from reference TRBV28 and TRBJ2-1): DVKVTQSSRYLVKRTGEKVFLECVQDMDHENMFWYRQDPGLGLRLIYFSYDVKMKEKGDIPEGYSVSREKKERFSLILESASTNQTSMYLCASRSERDPDNEQFFGPGTRLTVL.